The present TCR beta chain was sequenced within a study of response to subunit inactivated influenza vaccine. Findings and limits, study-wide: The authors suggested that few new T cells are recruited per seasonal influenza vaccination.

TCRdb re-called the RT-PCR reads with MiXCR, one entry per CDR3 protein. Here the sample spans a few hundred thousand distinct CDR3 sequences, under 8.5% being singletons. The CDR3 loop spans 11 amino acids. Trimming cost V 3 bases and J 10 bases, with 11 bases left between them. The germline CDR1 and CDR2 sequences are SQVTM and ANQGSEA. In its sample, this clonotype was seen many times. The antigen is unknown. The chain combines TRBV29-1 with TRBJ2-3; unclear D gene. The clonotype was recovered from a man aged 45 to 70 who received an inactivated influenza vaccine. The specimen was PBMCs from blood, collected less than 25 months after vaccination. Here the CDR3 reads CSVDDKAAQYF. In nucleotides, the CDR3 is TGCAGCGTTGACGACAAGGCAGCGCAGTATTTT.